Below, one T cell receptor (beta chain) is given with its context. Germline loops: CDR1 KGHSH, CDR2 LQKENI. J gave up 5 bases and V 2 bases, and 7 bases lay outside the gene matches. The CDR3 has 15 amino acids. The data belong to a study of blood T cell repertoires in COVID-19. Study at large: The samples span acute and convalescent COVID-19 from the United States, Italy and Spain. Sources were T cells, B-cell-depleted T cells, or PBMCs; the material itself was cDNA or gDNA.

Under the authors' procedure: Quantification of nucleated cells was approximated via reference gene primer amplification. The protocol was immunoSEQ multiplex PCR, while the TCRdb copy is restricted to in-frame clones and leaves out a portion. V, J and clone size are taken as reported in that table, and D and trimming were inferred from the DNA itself. The sample consists of 150,000 to 200,000 clones, more than 80% of them appearing once. The chain joins TRBV18 to TRBJ2-7, with 9 bases fitting TRBD1. The clonotype was recovered from a man between 50 and 59 years old with acute or convalescent COVID-19. The sequenced sample consisted of peripheral blood. This chain's CDR3 is CASSPGGDRANEQYF. For the CDR3, the DNA is TGTGCCAGCTCACCAGGTGGGGACAGGGCCAACGAGCAGTACTTC.